The 30 T cell receptor beta chains presented below share a single source sample, sequenced in a study of CXCR4 blockade with PD-1 therapy in pancreatic cancer. Sequencing used immunoSEQ multiplex PCR; TCRdb keeps in-frame clones, though not all of them. The sample carries over 7,500 clones, 50% to 75% recorded once. The material sequenced was tumor tissue. The origin of the receptors is a human donor with pancreatic ductal adenocarcinoma.

The genes are TRBV19 and TRBJ1-4, with a tentative D call TRBD1 (6 bases). This CDR3 has 14 amino acids. V shed 6 bases and J shed 4 bases, with 12 bases lying between them. Germline V lookup: CDR1 LNHDA, CDR2 SQIVND (reference sequence). CDR3 DNA sequence: TGTGCCAGTAGGAAAAGGGGGAATAATGAAAAACTGTTTTTT. This codes for CASRKRGNNEKLFF.

The chain couples TRBV28 to TRBJ2-7; no clear D gene. V dropped 7 bases and J dropped 2 bases, with 12 bases sitting between them. CDR1 is MDHEN and CDR2 is SYDVKM in the germline V gene. This CDR3 comprises 13 residues. The CDR3: CASKVSGTYEQYF. The CDR3 DNA sequence: TGTGCCAGCAAGGTATCCGGCACCTACGAGCAGTACTTC.

About this clone itself: At one of its ends the junction is not consistent with the germline gene, which may arise from a read error. X marks the residue encoded by a base that is unread or ambiguous. The CDR3 sequence is CXWSPGSGGSPLHF. The DNA of the CDR3 is TGTRCCTGGAGTCCGGGATCCGGAGGATCACCCCTCCACTTT. This chain uses TRBV30 with TRBJ1-6; no clear D. The length of the CDR3 is 14 residues. CDR1 and CDR2 from the germline V gene are GTSNPN and SVGIG (reference sequence).

The table lists this clone with a count of one. The V gene is TRBV9, the J gene TRBJ1-5; no firm D call. Germline CDR1 reads SGDLS; CDR2 reads YYNGEE. The CDR3 is made up of 13 amino acids. V gave up 0 bases and J gave up 5 bases, with 6 bases separating them. CDR3 amino acids: CASSVEEDQPQHF. CDR3 coding DNA: TGTGCCAGCAGCGTAGAAGAGGATCAGCCCCAGCATTTT.

The DNA of the CDR3 is TGCGCCAGCAGCCAAGCTTTTTCCGGGGACAGGGGGCATGAAAAACTGTTTTTT. This codes for CASSQAFSGDRGHEKLFF. V gene TRBV4-1 combines with J gene TRBJ1-4, with 12 bases aligning to TRBD1. The CDR3 runs 18 residues. Germline values: CDR1 MGHRA, CDR2 YSYEKL. The junction had 9 bases not matched to a gene; V was cut back by 1 base and J by 6 bases.

The V and J genes are TRBV10-3 and TRBJ2-1, with TRBD2 identical over 12 bases. V was clipped by 2 bases and J by 12 bases; unmatched bases: 11. The CDR3 spans 16 residues. Germline values: CDR1 ENHRY, CDR2 SYGVKD. CDR3 nucleotides: TGTGCCATCAGTGAGGCAGGGCTAGCGGGAGGGGGGGTGCAGTTCTTC. Translated, it gives CAISEAGLAGGGVQFF.

The V gene is TRBV18, the J gene TRBJ2-3; D unclear. Germline-derived CDR1 and CDR2 are KGHSH and LQKENI. This CDR3 spans 15 amino acids. Trimming pared 1 base from V and 2 bases from J, leaving 10 bases between. The CDR3 DNA is TGTGCCAGCTCACCACTTGGAGTTAACACAGATACGCAGTATTTT. Its translation is CASSPLGVNTDTQYF.

In this sample, this clone turned up a few times. The chain has TRBV7-5 and TRBJ1-3; the table's D call, TRBD1, has no DNA check behind it. TRBV7-5 represents a pseudogene. The CDR3 loop spans 14 amino acids. The CDR3 spells CASSPDRVTNTIYF. DNA for the CDR3: TGTGCCAGCAGCCCGGACAGGGTTACGAACACCATATATTTT.

A note on this clone: One end of the junction does not line up with germline, which may come from a read error. The chain joins TRBV15 to TRBJ2-3; no reliable D call. The CDR3 loop spans 14 amino acids. The germline V gene encodes CDR1 LNHNV and CDR2 YYDKDF (reference sequence). CDR3 protein: CATSRDRAADMQYF. For the CDR3, the DNA is TGTGCCACCAGCAGAGATCGGGCGGCCGATATGCAGTATTTT. Full variable domain (rest looked up from reference TRBV15 and TRBJ2-3): DAMVIQNPRYQVTQFGKPVTLSCSQTLNHNVMYWYQQKSSQAPKLLFHYYDKDFNNEADTPDNFQSRRPNTSFCFLDIRSPGLGDTAMYLCATSRDRAADMQYFGPGTRLTVL.

V is TRBV29-1 and J is TRBJ2-5; tentatively, D is TRBD1 (5 bases). The germline CDR1 and CDR2 sequences are SQVTM and ANQGSEA. This CDR3 region has 12 residues. The V and J ends lost 4 bases and 7 bases respectively, with 13 bases between them. The DNA of the CDR3 is TGCAGCGTTGGCAGGGATTTGGGGACCCAGTACTTC. Translating gives CSVGRDLGTQYF.

The chain employs TRBV5-1 and TRBJ2-2, with D possibly called TRBD1 or TRBD2 (5 bases each). The germline gives CDR1 SGHRS, CDR2 YFSETQ. This CDR3 region has 16 residues. V was clipped by 0 bases and J by 4 bases, with 13 bases between them. Here the CDR3 reads CASSLEGVEGTGELFF. For the CDR3, the DNA is TGCGCCAGCAGCTTGGAAGGGGTCGAGGGCACCGGGGAGCTGTTTTTT.

The chain is built from TRBV18 and TRBJ2-7, with D perhaps being TRBD1 or TRBD2 (5 bases each). Germline V lookup: CDR1 KGHSH, CDR2 LQKENI. With 5 bases removed from V and 2 bases from J, the gap between germline ends came to 10 bases. The CDR3 covers 13 residues. The CDR3 here is CASSGQGAYEQYF. The DNA for the CDR3 is TGTGCCAGCTCAGGCCAGGGAGCCTACGAGCAGTACTTC.

The J gene is TRBJ2-2, the V gene TRBV7-5; the DNA was not compared with TRBD2, the D call given in the table. TRBV7-5 constitutes a pseudogene. The length of the CDR3 is 16 residues. The CDR3 DNA reads as TGTGCCAGCAGCTTAGGGGCCCCGGGGTCGACCGGGGAGCTGTTTTTT. Protein sequence: CASSLGAPGSTGELFF.

The chain links TRBV18 to TRBJ2-4, with a possible D match to TRBD2 (6 bases). The CDR3 is 15 residues long. Germline CDR1 KGHSH, CDR2 LQKENI. Trimming stripped 10 bases from V and 1 base from J, with 17 bases between. CDR3 coding DNA: TGTGCCAACTCTACTCCGCGGGGTGCCAAAAACATTCAGTACTTC. Its protein is CANSTPRGAKNIQYF.

This clone was seen more than once but under ten times. The chain joins TRBV6-8 to TRBJ1-5; no definite D call. Trimming took 2 bases from V and 5 from J, leaving 10 bases between them. The CDR3 runs to 14 residues. The germline V gene has CDR1 MNHGY and CDR2 SAAAGT. CDR3 DNA: TGTGCCAGCAGTTACCTAGGGTTGGATCAGCCCCAGCATTTT. It yields the protein CASSYLGLDQPQHF.

In its sample, this clone was seen once. This chain uses TRBV15 with TRBJ2-1, with 10 bases fitting TRBD2. The CDR3 covers 18 residues. From germline, CDR1 is LNHNV and CDR2 YYDKDF (reference sequence). V shed 1 base and J 0 bases; nucleotides not matched to a gene: 6. The CDR3 DNA sequence: TGTGCCACCAGCAGAGGATACGGACTAGCGGACTCCTACAATGAGCAGTTCTTC. Translated, it gives CATSRGYGLADSYNEQFF.

Within the sample, this clone is medium-sized. The rearrangement uses TRBV6-8 and TRBJ2-1; 7 nucleotides agree with TRBD1. The V gene's germline CDR1 is MNHGY and CDR2 SAAAGT. V shed 5 bases, J shed 2 bases, and the junction held 0 bases outside the gene matches. CDR3 size: 13 residues. The CDR3 bases are TGTGCCAGCAGTCAGGGGGCCTACAATGAGCAGTTCTTC. Translating it yields CASSQGAYNEQFF.

This clone occurred a few times. V is TRBV30 and J is TRBJ1-2; 8 positions agree with TRBD1. V shed 3 bases and J 8 bases; nucleotides not matched to a gene: 8. CDR1 and CDR2 (germline): GTSNPN, SVGIG (reference sequence). The CDR3 runs 13 residues. In DNA form, the CDR3 reads TGTGCCTGGAGAAACAGGGGGACGATAGGCTACACCTTC. This translates into CAWRNRGTIGYTF. Full variable domain (rest looked up from reference TRBV30 and TRBJ1-2): SQTIHQWPATLVQPVGSPLSLECTVEGTSNPNLYWYRQAAGRGLQLLFYSVGIGQISSEVPQNLSASRPQDRQFILSSKKLLLSDSGFYLCAWRNRGTIGYTFGSGTRLTVV.

By share of the sample, this clone is medium-sized (0.01 to 0.1%). Here the CDR3 DNA reads TGTGCCAGCAGTCTGGGCCCTGCCACTAACTATGGCTACACCTTC. This gives the protein CASSLGPATNYGYTF. The J gene is TRBJ1-2, the V gene TRBV7-6, with unresolved D. From germline, CDR1 is SGHVS and CDR2 FNYEAQ. Trimming shortened V by 6 bases and J by 0 bases, and 14 bases separated the two germline ends. The CDR3 sequence is 15 residues long.

The rearrangement joins TRBV6-7 to TRBJ2-1; D gene uncertain. Being an ORF, TRBV6-7 has a function that is uncertain. Trimming took 2 bases from V and 9 from J, leaving 5 bases between them. CDR3 size: 11 residues. The CDR3 here is CASSYVGEQFF. The CDR3 region has the DNA TGTGCCAGCAGTTACGTGGGTGAGCAGTTCTTC.

CDR3 in amino acids: CSVSTGVLSYEQYF. DNA of the CDR3: TGCAGCGTTTCGACAGGAGTCCTCTCCTACGAGCAGTACTTC. This chain joins TRBV29-1 and TRBJ2-7; perhaps TRBD1 as D (6 bases). In germline, CDR1 is SQVTM, CDR2 ANQGSEA. The CDR3 contains 14 residues. Trimming cost V 5 bases and J 0 bases, with 14 bases left between them.

A remark on this clone: The junction shows a germline mismatch at one end, possibly a read error. The chain has TRBV15 and TRBJ2-6, with D possibly being TRBD2 (6 bases). The CDR3 sequence is 18 residues long. Germline assignment: CDR1 LNHNV and CDR2 YYDKDF (reference sequence). CDR3 nucleotides: TGTGTCACCAGCAGACGGGACTCGTGGACCCCTGGGGCCAACGTCCTGACTTTC. Its protein product is CVTSRRDSWTPGANVLTF. The complete variable domain, with remaining parts taken from reference TRBV15 and TRBJ2-6, reads DAMVIQNPRYQVTQFGKPVTLSCSQTLNHNVMYWYQQKSSQAPKLLFHYYDKDFNNEADTPDNFQSRRPNTSFCFLDIRSPGLGDTAMYLCVTSRRDSWTPGANVLTFGAGSRLTVL.

The chain couples TRBV1 to TRBJ1-6; TRBD1, the D gene given by the table, was not confirmed from the DNA. TRBV1 is labeled a pseudogene. This CDR3 comprises 12 residues. The CDR3, as DNA: TGCGCCAGCAGCCTTGGACAGGGAACCCTCCACTTT. This encodes CASSLGQGTLHF.

By share, this clone counts as large. The chain joins TRBV9 to TRBJ2-1; 12 nucleotides match TRBD2. From germline, CDR1 is SGDLS and CDR2 YYNGEE. The CDR3 is 16 residues long. After removal of 3 bases from V and 7 bases from J, the junction contained 8 bases not matched to a gene. CDR3 amino acids: CASSDRTSGVGNEQFF. As DNA, the CDR3 is TGTGCCAGCAGCGATCGGACTAGCGGGGTTGGAAATGAGCAGTTCTTC.

This chain joins TRBV15 and TRBJ2-1; 13 bases are shared with TRBD2. The CDR3 spans 18 residues. Looked up from germline, CDR1 is LNHNV and CDR2 is YYDKDF (reference sequence). The ends lost 8 bases at V and 6 bases at J; junction bases unmatched: 16. The CDR3 nucleotides read TGTGCCACCTCTTCAGCCGTTACGACTAGCGGGAGGTCCAATGAGCAGTTCTTC. Protein: CATSSAVTTSGRSNEQFF.

This rearrangement joins TRBV29-1 to TRBJ2-7; 8 positions agree with TRBD1. With 5 bases clipped from V and 2 bases from J, the junction kept 20 bases outside the gene matches. The germline CDR1 and CDR2 sequences are SQVTM and ANQGSEA. This CDR3 region has 18 residues. CDR3 sequence: CSVRPEDRVGVGAYEQYF. The CDR3 DNA reads as TGCAGCGTTCGCCCTGAGGACAGGGTAGGGGTAGGGGCCTACGAGCAGTACTTC.

This chain links TRBV25-1 with TRBJ1-2; possible D gene TRBD1, 6 bases. The CDR3 sequence is 13 residues long. Trimming removed 2 bases at V and 8 bases at J, with 12 bases between. The germline V gene encodes CDR1 MGHDK and CDR2 SYGVNS. The CDR3 here is CASSESGTRGYTF. The CDR3 nucleotides are TGTGCCAGCAGTGAAAGCGGGACAAGAGGCTACACCTTC.

The chain uses TRBV19 and TRBJ2-7, with TRBD1 matching 7 bases. The V gene's germline CDR1 is LNHDA and CDR2 SQIVND (reference sequence). The ends lost 7 bases at V and 2 bases at J; junction bases unmatched: 11. This CDR3 has 15 residues. The CDR3 DNA sequence: TGTGCCAGTAAACCCACAGGGGACGTACCCTACGAGCAGTACTTC. Encoded protein: CASKPTGDVPYEQYF.

The chain employs TRBV14 and TRBJ1-6; D remains unclear. Germline CDR1 reads SGHDN; CDR2 reads FVKESK. CDR3 length: 16 residues. With 1 base removed from V and 6 bases from J, the gap between germline ends came to 13 bases. The CDR3 here is CASSQGWALFNSPLHF. In DNA form, the CDR3 reads TGTGCCAGCAGCCAAGGTTGGGCCCTTTTTAATTCACCCCTCCACTTT.

The chain links TRBV5-1 to TRBJ2-1; D is perhaps TRBD2 (6 bases). Germline V gene sequence: CDR1 SGHRS, CDR2 YFSETQ. V dropped 6 bases and J dropped 1 base, with 14 bases sitting between them. This CDR3 is built from 15 residues. The CDR3 DNA reads TGCGCCAGCACTCAACGCGGGGATTCCTACAATGAGCAGTTCTTC. Translation: CASTQRGDSYNEQFF.